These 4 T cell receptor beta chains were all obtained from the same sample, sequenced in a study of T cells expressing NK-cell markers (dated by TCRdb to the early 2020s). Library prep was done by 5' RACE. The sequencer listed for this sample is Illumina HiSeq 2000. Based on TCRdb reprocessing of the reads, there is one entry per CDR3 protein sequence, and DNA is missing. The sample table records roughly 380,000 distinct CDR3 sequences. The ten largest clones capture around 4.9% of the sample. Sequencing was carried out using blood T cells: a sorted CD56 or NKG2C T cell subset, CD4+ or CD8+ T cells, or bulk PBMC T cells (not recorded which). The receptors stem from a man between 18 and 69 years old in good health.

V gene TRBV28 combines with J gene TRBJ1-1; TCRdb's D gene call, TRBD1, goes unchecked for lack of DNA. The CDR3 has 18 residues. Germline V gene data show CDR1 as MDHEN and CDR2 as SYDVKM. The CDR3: CASTQTPFRVRMNTEAFF.

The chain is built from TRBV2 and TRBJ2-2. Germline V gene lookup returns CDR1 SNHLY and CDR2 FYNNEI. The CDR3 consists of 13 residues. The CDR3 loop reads CASSFATTGELFF. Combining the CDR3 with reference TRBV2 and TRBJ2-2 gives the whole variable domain EPEVTQTPSHQVTQMGQEVILRCVPISNHLYFYWYRQILGQKVEFLVSFYNNEISEKSEIFDDQFSVERPDGSNFTLKIRSTKLEDSAMYFCASSFATTGELFFGEGSRLTVL.

This CDR3 reads CASSRTGTGQSPLHF. The genes are TRBV6-1 and TRBJ1-6; TCRdb gives TRBD1 as the D gene, but with no DNA this cannot be confirmed. The CDR3 contains 15 residues. CDR1 MNHNS and CDR2 SASEGT come from the germline V gene.

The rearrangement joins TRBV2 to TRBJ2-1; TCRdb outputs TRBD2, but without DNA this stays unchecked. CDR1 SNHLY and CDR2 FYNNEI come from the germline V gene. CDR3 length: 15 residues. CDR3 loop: CASSERSSGPREQFF.